Each of the 8 T cell receptor beta chains below was sequenced from the same sample in a study of regulatory T cells in long-lasting Graves disease. According to the study, TCR beta libraries were built with iRepertoire HTBI primers and CDR3-region Arm-PCR. One entry per CDR3 protein, called by TCRdb with MiXCR from the multiplex PCR reads. The data contain about 350,000 distinct CDR3 sequences, around 16% of them singletons. Time point defined: newly diagnosed GD, antithyroid drugs for less than 3 months. RNA isolated from PBMCs was used to make the TCR library. This same sample was also taken into another study, of T cells in Graves' hyperthyroidism and ophthalmopathy.

This specimen consisted of peripheral blood mononuclear cells (PBMCs), obtained at new diagnosis, from a patient treated with antithyroid drugs. These receptors all come from a woman aged 18-35 years with Graves disease.

In regard to this clonotype: It may be a read error: a sequence one base away is much more abundant. The chain has TRBV20-1 and TRBJ2-4; D call uncertain. V was shortened by 4 bases and J by 0 bases, with 13 bases between the two germline ends. The length of the CDR3 is 15 residues. Germline assignment: CDR1 DFQATT and CDR2 SNEGSKA (reference sequence). Here the CDR3 DNA reads TGCAGTGCTATTAGCCAAAATAGAGCCAAAAACATTCAGTACTTC. This codes for CSAISQNRAKNIQYF.

This clonotype appeared many times. Written as DNA, the CDR3 is TGCGCCAGCAGCGGCGGGGGTCTTAACTATGGCTACACCTTC. Its translation: CASSGGGLNYGYTF. V usage is TRBV5-1 and J usage is TRBJ1-2, with D possibly TRBD1 on 5 matching bases. The CDR3 spans 14 residues. Germline V CDR1 and CDR2: SGHRS, YFSETQ. V lost 4 bases, J lost 1 base, and 11 bases lay in between.

This chain connects TRBV30 to TRBJ1-2; TRBD1 is a possible D gene (6 bases). Germline V gene sequence: CDR1 GTSNPN, CDR2 SVGIG (reference sequence). V dropped 2 bases and J dropped 8 bases, with 9 bases sitting between them. There are 11 residues in the CDR3. The CDR3 coding sequence is TGTGCCTGGAGTCACAGGGTGGGCTACACCTTC. Protein product: CAWSHRVGYTF.

A note on this clonotype: A far larger clone is off by one base, so a read error is likely. The V call is TRBV30, the J call TRBJ2-1; tentatively, D is TRBD2 (5 bases). With the DNA end fitting TRBJ2-5 better, the J assignment may be wrong. Germline CDR1 and CDR2: GTSNPN and SVGIG (reference sequence). The CDR3 sequence is 12 residues long. As DNA, the CDR3 is TGTGCCTCGAGTCCGGGGAAGGAGACCCAGTACTTC. Translation: CASSPGKETQYF.

Worth noting for this clonotype: This may come from a read error, since a much larger clone is one base off. The chain is built from TRBV20-1 and TRBJ1-2; D ambiguous. Germline lookup yields CDR1 DFQATT and CDR2 SNEGSKA (reference sequence). V was cut by 5 bases and J by 4 bases, with 17 bases left in between. The CDR3 is made up of 14 amino acids. CDR3 coding DNA: TGCAGTGCTGGATACATATCCGGGAGCTATGGCTACACCTTC. It yields the protein CSAGYISGSYGYTF.

This clonotype was recorded at least ten times. V and J are TRBV20-1 and TRBJ2-3; D unresolved. The CDR3 is 15 amino acids. Between the trimmed V and J ends, which lost 3 bases and 6 bases, there was a span of 19 bases. Germline CDR1 is DFQATT and CDR2 is SNEGSKA (reference sequence). The CDR3 coding sequence is TGCAGTGCTAGTGGGCGGCTAGACGGTTCGGATACGCAGTATTTT. It is translated as CSASGRLDGSDTQYF.

At least ten counts were recorded for this clonotype. J is TRBJ2-7 and V is TRBV6-2 or TRBV6-3; no clear D. V was cut by 7 bases and J by 2 bases, with 12 bases left in between. The CDR3 loop spans 13 amino acids. Germline CDR1 MNHEY, CDR2 SVGEGT. The CDR3 nucleotides are TGTGCCAGCACCTTCCTTCCCCCCTACGAGCAGTACTTC. This gives the protein CASTFLPPYEQYF.

This clonotype turned up a few times. V and J are TRBV29-1 and TRBJ1-1; D is possibly TRBD1 (5 bases). This CDR3 is built from 11 residues. Between the trimmed V and J ends, which lost 4 bases and 3 bases, there was a span of 6 bases. Germline V CDR1 and CDR2: SQVTM, ANQGSEA. The CDR3 nucleotides read TGCAGCGTTGTCAGGGACACTGAAGCTTTCTTT. Its protein is CSVVRDTEAFF.